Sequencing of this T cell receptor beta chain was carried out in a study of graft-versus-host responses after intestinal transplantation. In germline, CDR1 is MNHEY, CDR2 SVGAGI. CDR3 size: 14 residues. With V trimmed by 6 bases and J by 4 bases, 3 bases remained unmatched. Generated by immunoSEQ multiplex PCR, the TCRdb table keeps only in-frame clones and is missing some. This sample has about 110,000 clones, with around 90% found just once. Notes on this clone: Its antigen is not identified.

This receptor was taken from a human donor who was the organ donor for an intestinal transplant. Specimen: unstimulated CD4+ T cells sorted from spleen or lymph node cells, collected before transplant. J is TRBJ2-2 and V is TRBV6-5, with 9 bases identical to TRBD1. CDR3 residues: CASRETGGTGELFF. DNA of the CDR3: TGTGCCAGCAGGGAGACAGGGGGCACCGGGGAGCTGTTTTTT.